The T cell receptor (beta chain) described here comes from a study of blood T cells in healthy people across ages. Study-wide points: Long-lived donors carried more naive CD4+ cells and greater diversity than aged donors. Unknown donor CMV status possibly confounded expanded clonotype changes.

Notes on this clonotype: Its specificity is not known.

Combining a sample-barcoded 5' primer with a J-beta primer mix, a second PCR ran for roughly 7 to 12 cycles. Each CDR3 protein gets one entry after TCRdb re-called the 5' RACE reads with MiXCR. The sample holds hundreds of thousands of distinct CDR3 sequences, approximately 65% seen once. Donation came from healthy Caucasian individuals in Russia who were aged roughly 6 to 100. The V end lost 1 base, the J end lost 7 bases, and 14 bases lay between the germline ends. The CDR3 runs 14 residues. Germline V CDR1 and CDR2: SQVTM, ANQGSEA. The chain joins TRBV29-1 to TRBJ2-1, with D possibly TRBD1 on 6 matching bases. The sample consisted of blood. The clonotype comes from a man between 25 and 39 years old in good health. The CDR3 loop reads CSVEGRRQGNEQFF. The CDR3 DNA sequence: TGCAGCGTTGAAGGAAGACGGCAGGGGAATGAGCAGTTCTTC.